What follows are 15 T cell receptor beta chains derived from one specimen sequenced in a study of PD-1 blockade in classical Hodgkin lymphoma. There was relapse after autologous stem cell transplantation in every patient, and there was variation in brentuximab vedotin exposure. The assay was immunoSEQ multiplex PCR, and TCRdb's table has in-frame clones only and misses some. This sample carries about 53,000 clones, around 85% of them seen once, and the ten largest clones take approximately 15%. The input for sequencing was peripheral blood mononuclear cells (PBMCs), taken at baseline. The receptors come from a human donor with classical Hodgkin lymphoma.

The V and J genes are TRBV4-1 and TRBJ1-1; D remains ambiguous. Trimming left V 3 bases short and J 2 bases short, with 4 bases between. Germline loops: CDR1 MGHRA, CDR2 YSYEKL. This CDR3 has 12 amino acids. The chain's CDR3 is CASSQTNTEAFF. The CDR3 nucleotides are TGCGCCAGCAGCCAGACCAACACTGAAGCTTTCTTT.

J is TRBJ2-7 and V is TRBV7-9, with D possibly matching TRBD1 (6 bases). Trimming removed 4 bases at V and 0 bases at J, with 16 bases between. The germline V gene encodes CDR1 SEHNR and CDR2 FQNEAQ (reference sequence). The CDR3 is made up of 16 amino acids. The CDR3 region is CASSSGAGERSYEQYF. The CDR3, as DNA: TGTGCCAGCAGCTCTGGGGCAGGGGAGCGCTCCTACGAGCAGTACTTC. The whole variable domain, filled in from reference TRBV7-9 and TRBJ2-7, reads DTGVSQNPRHKITKRGQNVTFRCDPISEHNRLYWYRQTLGQGPEFLTYFQNEAQLEKSRLLSDRFSAERPKGSFSTLEIQRTEQGDSAMYLCASSSGAGERSYEQYFGPGTRLTVT.

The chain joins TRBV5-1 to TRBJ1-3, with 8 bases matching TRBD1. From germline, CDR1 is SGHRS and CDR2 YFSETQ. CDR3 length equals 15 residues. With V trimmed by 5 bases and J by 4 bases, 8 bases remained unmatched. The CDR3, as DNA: TGCGCCAGCAGATCTCAGACAGGGGACGGAAACACCATATATTTT. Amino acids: CASRSQTGDGNTIYF.

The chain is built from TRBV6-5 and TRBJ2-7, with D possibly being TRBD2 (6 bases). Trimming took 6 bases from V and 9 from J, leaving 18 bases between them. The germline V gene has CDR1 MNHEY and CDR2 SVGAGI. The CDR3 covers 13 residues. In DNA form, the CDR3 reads TGTGCCAGCAGCGCCTGGCGGGGTTTGGGGCAGTACGTC. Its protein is CASSAWRGLGQYV.

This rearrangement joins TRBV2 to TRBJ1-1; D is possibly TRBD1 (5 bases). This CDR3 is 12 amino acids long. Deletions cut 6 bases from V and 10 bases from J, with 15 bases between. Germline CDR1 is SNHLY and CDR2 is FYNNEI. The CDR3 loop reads CASRVGPGGAFF. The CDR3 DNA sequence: TGTGCCAGCAGAGTGGGACCCGGCGGAGCTTTCTTT.

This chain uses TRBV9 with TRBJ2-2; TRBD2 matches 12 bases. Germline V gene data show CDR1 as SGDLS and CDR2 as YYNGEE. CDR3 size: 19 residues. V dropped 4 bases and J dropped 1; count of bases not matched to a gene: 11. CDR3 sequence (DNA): TGTGCCAGCAGCCCCCTTGGACTAGCGGGGCCGCAGAACACCGGGGAGCTGTTTTTT. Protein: CASSPLGLAGPQNTGELFF.

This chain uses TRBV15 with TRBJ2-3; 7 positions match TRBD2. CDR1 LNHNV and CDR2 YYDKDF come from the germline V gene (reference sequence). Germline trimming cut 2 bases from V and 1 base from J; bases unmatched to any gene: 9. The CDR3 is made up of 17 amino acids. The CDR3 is CATSRSPGGSGTDTQYF. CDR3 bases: TGTGCCACCAGCAGATCTCCCGGCGGGAGCGGCACAGATACGCAGTATTTT.

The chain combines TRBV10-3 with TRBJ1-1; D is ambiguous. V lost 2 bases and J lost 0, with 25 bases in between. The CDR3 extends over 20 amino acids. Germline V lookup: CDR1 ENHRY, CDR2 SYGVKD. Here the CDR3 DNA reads TGTGCCATCAGTGAGACCCCCCAAGGGAGGGAGAGGTTTGTGAACACTGAAGCTTTCTTT. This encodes CAISETPQGRERFVNTEAFF.

The CDR3 is CASSQDRGRETQYF. In DNA form, the CDR3 reads TGTGCCAGCAGCCAAGACCGAGGGCGGGAGACCCAGTACTTC. The rearrangement joins TRBV4-2 to TRBJ2-5, with D perhaps matching TRBD2 (5 bases). The germline V and J ends were trimmed by 0 bases and 5 bases, with 10 bases remaining between them. This CDR3 contains 14 residues. Germline assignment: CDR1 LGHNA and CDR2 YNFKEQ.

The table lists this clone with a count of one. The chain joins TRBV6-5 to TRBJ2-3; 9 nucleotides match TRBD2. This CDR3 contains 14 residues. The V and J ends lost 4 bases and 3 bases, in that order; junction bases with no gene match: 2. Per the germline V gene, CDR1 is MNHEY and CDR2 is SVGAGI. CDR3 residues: CASSSLAGTDTQYF. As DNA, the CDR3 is TGTGCCAGCAGTTCCCTAGCGGGAACAGATACGCAGTATTTT.

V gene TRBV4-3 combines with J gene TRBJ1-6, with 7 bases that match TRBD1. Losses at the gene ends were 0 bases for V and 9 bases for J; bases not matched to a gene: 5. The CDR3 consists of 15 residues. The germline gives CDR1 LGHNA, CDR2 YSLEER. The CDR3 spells CASSQEFRGGSPLHF. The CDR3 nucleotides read TGCGCCAGCAGCCAAGAGTTCAGGGGGGGTTCACCCCTCCACTTT.

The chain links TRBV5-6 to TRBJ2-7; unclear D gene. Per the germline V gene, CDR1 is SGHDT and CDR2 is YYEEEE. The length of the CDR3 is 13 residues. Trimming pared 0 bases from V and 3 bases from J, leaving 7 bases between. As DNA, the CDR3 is TGTGCCAGCAGCTTGGAAGCGAACTACGAGCAGTACGTC. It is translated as CASSLEANYEQYV.

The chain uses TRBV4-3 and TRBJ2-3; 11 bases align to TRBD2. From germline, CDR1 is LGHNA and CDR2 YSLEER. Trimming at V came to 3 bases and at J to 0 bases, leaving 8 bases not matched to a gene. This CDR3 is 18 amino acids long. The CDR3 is CASSQIAGGVSSTDTQYF. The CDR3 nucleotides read TGCGCCAGCAGCCAGATAGCGGGGGGGGTTTCTAGCACAGATACGCAGTATTTT.

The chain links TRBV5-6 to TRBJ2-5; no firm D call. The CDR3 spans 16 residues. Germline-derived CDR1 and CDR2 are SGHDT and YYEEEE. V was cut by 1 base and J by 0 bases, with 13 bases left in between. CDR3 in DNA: TGTGCCAGCAGCTTGAACAGATATTCGTACCAAGAGACCCAGTACTTC. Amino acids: CASSLNRYSYQETQYF. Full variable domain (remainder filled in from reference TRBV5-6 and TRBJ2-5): DAGVTQSPTHLIKTRGQQVTLRCSPKSGHDTVSWYQQALGQGPQFIFQYYEEEERQRGNFPDRFSGHQFPNYSSELNVNALLLGDSALYLCASSLNRYSYQETQYFGPGTRLLVL.

In DNA, the CDR3 is TGTGCCAGCAGAGATAGTAGCGGGAGCGGGGAGAATGAGCAGTTCTTC. This translates into CASRDSSGSGENEQFF. The rearrangement joins TRBV7-6 to TRBJ2-1; 9 bases line up with TRBD2. V lost 6 bases, J lost 7 bases, and 13 bases stayed unmatched. The CDR3 is made up of 16 amino acids. Looked up from germline, CDR1 is SGHVS and CDR2 is FNYEAQ.